A single sample is the source of the 20 T cell receptor beta chains below, sequenced in a study of blood T cell repertoires in COVID-19. The repertoire was sequenced with immunoSEQ multiplex PCR; TCRdb's copy has only in-frame clones and lacks some. This table has around 180,000 clones, about four fifths appearing once. What was sequenced was peripheral blood. The source of these receptors is a human donor in a cohort sampled during active COVID-19.

The chain combines TRBV18 with TRBJ1-1; D gene ambiguous. Germline values: CDR1 KGHSH, CDR2 LQKENI. V was clipped by 6 bases and J by 0 bases, with 17 bases between them. CDR3 size: 16 residues. The CDR3 region has the DNA TGTGCCAGCTCTCCCTATAGAGCTGACATGAACACTGAAGCTTTCTTT. It codes for CASSPYRADMNTEAFF.

V usage is TRBV5-4 and J usage is TRBJ1-2; no clear D. V was cut by 0 bases and J by 3 bases, with 9 bases left in between. Germline values: CDR1 SGHNT, CDR2 YYREEE (reference sequence). The CDR3 has 14 residues. The CDR3 here is CASSLGPFYYGYTF. DNA of the CDR3: TGTGCCAGCAGCTTGGGGCCCTTTTACTATGGCTACACCTTC.

This clone was found once. This rearrangement joins TRBV2 to TRBJ2-1; D is possibly TRBD2 (6 bases). This CDR3 comprises 13 residues. V dropped 8 bases and J dropped 1 base, with 9 bases sitting between them. Looked up from germline, CDR1 is SNHLY and CDR2 is FYNNEI. CDR3 DNA: TGTGCCAGCGGGACTCAGTCCTACAATGAGCAGTTCTTC. This codes for CASGTQSYNEQFF.

V is TRBV2 and J is TRBJ2-5; possible D gene TRBD2, 7 bases. This CDR3 is 13 amino acids long. Between the trimmed V and J ends, which lost 11 bases and 1 base, there was a span of 14 bases. Germline V gives CDR1 SNHLY, CDR2 FYNNEI. CDR3 in amino acids: CASRGASQETQYF. CDR3 in DNA: TGTGCCTCCCGGGGGGCCTCCCAAGAGACCCAGTACTTC.

The chain employs TRBV7-8 and TRBJ2-2; D might be TRBD1 (6 bases). This CDR3 is built from 14 residues. Germline-derived CDR1 and CDR2 are SGHVS and FQNEAQ. V was pared by 2 bases and J by 7 bases, with 11 bases between. CDR3 bases: TGTGCCAGCAGCTTAACTGGGGGCCACGGGGAGCTGTTTTTT. It is translated as CASSLTGGHGELFF.

This chain connects TRBV18 to TRBJ1-4; a possible D gene is TRBD1 (5 bases). CDR3 size: 16 residues. Germline V lookup: CDR1 KGHSH, CDR2 LQKENI. The V end lost 2 bases, the J end lost 1 base, and 11 bases lay between the germline ends. The CDR3 spells CASSPVGGLTNEKLFF. The CDR3 DNA follows: TGTGCCAGCTCACCAGTGGGGGGATTAACTAATGAAAAACTGTTTTTT.

DNA for the CDR3: TGTGCCAGCAGCTTAGCTCTAGCGGGGGGGCGGTCCTACAATGAGCAGTTCTTC. It translates to CASSLALAGGRSYNEQFF. The chain carries TRBV7-8 and TRBJ2-1; 12 bases match TRBD2. The germline V gene encodes CDR1 SGHVS and CDR2 FQNEAQ. J lost 1 base, V lost 0 bases, and 4 bases had no gene match. The CDR3 totals 18 residues.

The gene calls are TRBV5-1 and TRBJ2-2; TRBD1 is a possible D gene (6 bases). V was clipped by 4 bases and J by 4 bases, with 14 bases between them. Germline CDR1 is SGHRS and CDR2 is YFSETQ. The CDR3 spans 15 residues. Here the CDR3 DNA reads TGCGCCAGCAGCAAAAAGGACAGATTCACCGGGGAGCTGTTTTTT. Its protein is CASSKKDRFTGELFF. The full variable domain, rest sourced from reference TRBV5-1 and TRBJ2-2, is KAGVTQTPRYLIKTRGQQVTLSCSPISGHRSVSWYQQTPGQGLQFLFEYFSETQRNKGNFPGRFSGRQFSNSRSEMNVSTLELGDSALYLCASSKKDRFTGELFFGEGSRLTVL.

The count of this clone is one. The chain carries TRBV28 and TRBJ1-6; perhaps TRBD1 as D (5 bases). Germline V gene data show CDR1 as MDHEN and CDR2 as SYDVKM. The CDR3 covers 12 residues. The ends were cut back, 3 bases at V and 12 bases at J, with 9 bases in the middle. CDR3 in amino acids: CASSFFRGPLHF. The CDR3 nucleotides are TGTGCCAGCAGTTTTTTTAGGGGACCCCTCCACTTT.

The V and J genes are TRBV25-1 and TRBJ1-1; D may be TRBD1 (5 bases). V was shortened by 8 bases and J by 4 bases, with 11 bases between the two germline ends. Germline CDR1 is MGHDK and CDR2 is SYGVNS. The CDR3 is 12 amino acids. CDR3 residues: CASATGATEAFF. DNA of the CDR3: TGTGCCAGCGCCACAGGTGCCACTGAAGCTTTCTTT.

The chain is built from TRBV18 and TRBJ1-1; D is perhaps TRBD1 (6 bases). The CDR3 has 14 residues. In germline, CDR1 is KGHSH, CDR2 LQKENI. Trimming stripped 3 bases from V and 6 bases from J, with 14 bases between. This CDR3 reads CASSPGQPVAEAFF. Here the CDR3 DNA reads TGTGCCAGCTCACCTGGACAGCCCGTCGCTGAAGCTTTCTTT.

This clone was seen just once. The rearrangement joins TRBV6-5 to TRBJ2-7, with 9 positions matching TRBD1. This CDR3 is 15 amino acids long. The germline V gene has CDR1 MNHEY and CDR2 SVGAGI. Losses at the gene ends were 5 bases for V and 2 bases for J; bases not matched to a gene: 7. CDR3 residues: CASSTGQGGPYEQYF. CDR3 nucleotide sequence: TGTGCCAGCAGTACGGGACAGGGTGGACCCTACGAGCAGTACTTC.

The V and J genes are TRBV19 and TRBJ1-1, with D possibly matching TRBD1 (6 bases). V shed 4 bases and J shed 6 bases, with 18 bases lying between them. Germline V gene lookup returns CDR1 LNHDA and CDR2 SQIVND (reference sequence). The CDR3 consists of 15 residues. The CDR3 loop reads CASSTLQGRGSEAFF. DNA of the CDR3: TGTGCCAGTAGTACATTACAGGGAAGGGGGTCTGAAGCTTTCTTT.

The V and J genes are TRBV11-2 and TRBJ1-4, with D tentatively TRBD1 (5 bases). V was shortened by 1 base and J by 6 bases, with 12 bases between the two germline ends. The CDR3 covers 15 residues. CDR1 is SGHAT, CDR2 FQNNGV, per germline. CDR3 sequence reads: CASSLGTWYYEKLFF. DNA for the CDR3: TGTGCCAGCAGCTTAGGGACATGGTACTATGAAAAACTGTTTTTT.

The chain is built from TRBV3-1 (or the pseudogene TRBV3-2) and TRBJ1-6; tentative D call: TRBD1 (5 bases). CDR1 is LGHDT, CDR2 YNNKEL, per germline (reference sequence). The CDR3 consists of 15 residues. V was clipped by 0 bases and J by 7 bases, with 10 bases between them. The chain's CDR3 is CASSQDPGINSPLHF. Written as DNA, the CDR3 is TGTGCCAGCAGCCAAGACCCAGGGATCAATTCACCCCTCCACTTT.

This chain links TRBV4-2 with TRBJ1-4, with 9 nucleotides matching TRBD1. CDR1 and CDR2 (germline): LGHNA, YNFKEQ. V shed 5 bases and J 0 bases; nucleotides not matched to a gene: 10. This CDR3 contains 18 residues. The CDR3 spells CASSFRTGASSTNEKLFF. The CDR3 nucleotides read TGTGCCAGCAGCTTTCGGACAGGGGCCTCCTCAACTAATGAAAAACTGTTTTTT.

The V gene is TRBV29-1, the J gene TRBJ1-1, with TRBD1 matching over 8 bases. Germline CDR1 and CDR2: SQVTM and ANQGSEA. V was clipped by 3 bases and J by 4 bases; unmatched bases: 7. The CDR3 sequence is 14 residues long. The CDR3 DNA sequence: TGCAGCGTTGAGAATTTGGACAGGGCCACTGAAGCTTTCTTT. Residues: CSVENLDRATEAFF.

This chain connects TRBV6-5 to TRBJ1-3; D not resolved. V lost 7 bases and J lost 8, with 9 bases in between. In germline, CDR1 is MNHEY, CDR2 SVGAGI. The CDR3 runs 11 residues. CDR3 protein: CASNSEHTIYF. The CDR3 DNA sequence: TGTGCCAGCAATAGCGAGCACACCATATATTTT.

The chain carries TRBV5-6 and TRBJ1-2, with 7 bases matching TRBD1. CDR1 and CDR2 (germline): SGHDT, YYEEEE. There are 16 residues in the CDR3. V gave up 0 bases and J gave up 5 bases; unmatched junction bases: 10. CDR3 in DNA: TGTGCCAGCAGCTTGGTGGGGACAGTCTATATTTATGGCTACACCTTC. It translates to CASSLVGTVYIYGYTF.

The J gene is TRBJ1-5, the V gene TRBV19, with 7 bases lining up with TRBD1. Germline V gene sequence: CDR1 LNHDA, CDR2 SQIVND (reference sequence). The CDR3 spans 18 residues. The junction had 14 bases not matched to a gene; V was cut back by 6 bases and J by 0 bases. CDR3 in amino acids: CASRTGTAASYSNQPQHF. The CDR3 DNA is TGTGCCAGTAGGACCGGGACAGCGGCCTCTTATAGCAATCAGCCCCAGCATTTT.